This is a list of T cell receptor beta chains from one sample in a study of blood T cells in healthy people across ages. TCRdb re-derived calls from the 5' RACE reads in MiXCR, one entry per CDR3 protein. The sample carries 1,800,000 or so distinct CDR3 sequences, about 39% recorded once. The sequenced sample was blood. These receptors were collected from a human donor in good health. The CDR3 runs from the conserved cysteine through the conserved F or W. A D gene is named only where the DNA matches it firmly. The size field is filled for only some rows; it gives once, few, many or a size class.

D: TRBD2
J: TRBJ2-3
V: TRBV20-1
size: many
CDR3: CSAREGGSAGNTQYF
DNA: TGCAGTGCTAGAGAGGGAGGGTCCGCGGGAAATACGCAGTATTTT

D: TRBD2
J: TRBJ2-7
V: TRBV7-2
size: few
CDR3: CASRTLAGGGYEQYF
DNA: TGTGCCAGCAGAACATTAGCGGGGGGGGGCTACGAGCAGTACTTC

D: NA
J: TRBJ2-5
V: TRBV7-6
size: NA
CDR3: CASSLEGKPQYF
DNA: TGTGCCAGCAGCTTAGAAGGAAAGCCCCAGTACTTC

D: NA
J: TRBJ1-2
V: TRBV9
size: NA
CDR3: CASRGLAYGYTF
DNA: TGTGCCAGCAGAGGATTAGCTTATGGCTACACCTTC

D: NA
J: TRBJ2-1
V: TRBV6-4
size: many
CDR3: CASRELGGPSYNEQFF
DNA: TGTGCCAGCAGAGAACTAGGGGGGCCCTCCTACAATGAGCAGTTCTTC

D: NA
J: TRBJ2-7
V: TRBV4-3
size: NA
CDR3: CASSQDGTYYEQYF
DNA: TGCGCCAGCAGCCAAGATGGAACATACTACGAGCAGTACTTC

D: TRBD1
J: TRBJ2-7
V: TRBV12-3/TRBV12-4
size: NA
CDR3: CASSLGDSSSYEQYF
DNA: TGTGCCAGCAGTTTAGGGGACAGTTCCTCCTACGAGCAGTACTTC

D: TRBD1
J: TRBJ1-2
V: TRBV29-1
size: few
CDR3: CSVDGRDSNYGYTF
DNA: TGCAGCGTTGACGGCCGGGACAGTAACTATGGCTACACCTTC

D: TRBD1
J: TRBJ1-1
V: TRBV28
size: few
CDR3: CASSLGDRETEAFF
DNA: TGTGCCAGCAGTTTGGGGGACAGGGAGACTGAAGCTTTCTTT

D: NA
J: TRBJ2-3
V: TRBV6-2/TRBV6-3
size: NA
CDR3: CASSYSKLLAGDTDTQYF
DNA: TGTGCCAGCAGTTACTCGAAATTGCTGGCCGGAGACACTGATACGCAGTATTTT

D: NA
J: TRBJ1-5
V: TRBV3-1
size: NA
CDR3: CASSQGRDTDYSNQPQHF
DNA: TGTGCCAGCAGCCAAGGGCGGGACACCGATTATAGCAATCAGCCCCAGCATTTT

D: TRBD2
J: TRBJ2-4
V: TRBV4-2
size: few
CDR3: CASSQEPSGGRGNIQYF
DNA: TGTGCCAGCAGCCAAGAGCCTAGCGGGGGCCGAGGAAACATTCAGTACTTC

D: NA
J: TRBJ2-5
V: TRBV3-1
size: NA
CDR3: CASSQDPQRETQYF
DNA: TGTGCCAGCAGCCAAGATCCCCAGCGAGAGACCCAGTACTTC

D: NA
J: TRBJ2-7
V: TRBV29-1
size: many
CDR3: CSVGDPSYEQYF
DNA: TGCAGCGTTGGGGATCCTTCCTACGAGCAGTACTTC

D: NA
J: TRBJ1-2
V: TRBV29-1
size: few
CDR3: CSVERGAFGGGYTF
DNA: TGCAGCGTTGAAAGGGGAGCTTTCGGAGGGGGCTACACCTTC

D: NA
J: TRBJ1-5
V: TRBV29-1
size: few
CDR3: CSVAPGRGQPQHF
DNA: TGCAGCGTTGCCCCGGGGAGGGGTCAGCCCCAGCATTTT

D: NA
J: TRBJ2-1
V: TRBV29-1
size: NA
CDR3: CSLMGQKDHDEQFF
DNA: TGCAGCCTAATGGGACAAAAGGATCACGATGAGCAGTTCTTC

D: NA
J: TRBJ2-7
V: TRBV7-2
size: few
CDR3: CASSLVRNSYEQYF
DNA: TGTGCCAGCAGCTTAGTTCGGAACTCCTACGAGCAGTACTTC

D: NA
J: TRBJ1-5
V: TRBV10-3
size: NA
CDR3: CAISESTLGNQPQHF
DNA: TGTGCCATCAGTGAGTCCACATTGGGTAATCAGCCCCAGCATTTT

D: NA
J: TRBJ1-1
V: TRBV5-5
size: few
CDR3: CASSQQHQGLRTEAFF
DNA: TGTGCCAGCAGCCAACAACATCAGGGGTTGAGGACTGAAGCTTTCTTT

D: TRBD1
J: TRBJ2-3
V: TRBV7-8
size: few
CDR3: CASSLGQGFADTQYF
DNA: TGTGCCAGCAGCTTGGGACAGGGATTTGCAGATACGCAGTATTTT

D: NA
J: TRBJ1-4
V: TRBV12-3/TRBV12-4
size: NA
CDR3: CASSPWEGEKRFF
DNA: TGTGCCAGCAGTCCCTGGGAGGGTGAAAAACGGTTTTTT

D: NA
J: TRBJ1-1
V: TRBV7-9
size: once
CDR3: CATGQWNTEAFF
DNA: TGCGCCACTGGACAGTGGAACACTGAAGCTTTCTTT

D: NA
J: TRBJ2-5
V: TRBV20-1
size: few
CDR3: CSARDWPRQETQYF
DNA: TGCAGTGCTAGAGATTGGCCTAGACAAGAGACCCAGTACTTC

D: TRBD1
J: TRBJ1-2
V: TRBV12-3/TRBV12-4
size: NA
CDR3: CAGSPRSGTGRYGYTF
DNA: TGTGCCGGCAGTCCTAGATCCGGGACAGGGCGATATGGCTACACCTTC

D: NA
J: TRBJ1-2
V: TRBV5-1
size: few
CDR3: CASSPTADYGYTF
DNA: TGCGCCAGCAGCCCGACCGCAGACTATGGCTACACCTTC

D: NA
J: TRBJ2-1
V: TRBV2
size: NA
CDR3: CASSEAPNSYNEQFF
DNA: TGTGCCAGCAGTGAAGCGCCTAACTCCTACAATGAGCAGTTCTTC

D: TRBD2
J: TRBJ2-3
V: TRBV20-1
size: few
CDR3: CSASGLAGFDSNTDTQYF
DNA: TGCAGTGCTAGTGGCCTAGCGGGGTTCGACTCAAACACAGATACGCAGTATTTT

D: NA
J: TRBJ1-5
V: TRBV19
size: NA
CDR3: CASSREPGSNQPQHF
DNA: TGTGCCAGTAGTAGGGAGCCGGGGAGCAATCAGCCCCAGCATTTT

D: NA
J: TRBJ2-1
V: TRBV24-1
size: NA
CDR3: CATSDYGTLLNEQFF
DNA: TGTGCCACCAGTGATTACGGGACCCTGCTTAATGAGCAGTTCTTC

D: NA
J: TRBJ1-2
V: TRBV9
size: NA
CDR3: CASSPRTGLYGYTF
DNA: TGTGCCAGCAGCCCCCGGACTGGTTTGTATGGCTACACCTTC

D: NA
J: TRBJ2-3
V: TRBV7-2
size: few
CDR3: CASSSGYTQYF
DNA: TGTGCCAGCAGCTCAGGCTATACGCAGTATTTT

D: TRBD1
J: TRBJ2-7
V: TRBV30
size: NA
CDR3: CACSTGGEQYF
DNA: TGTGCCTGCAGCACAGGGGGAGAGCAGTACTTC

D: NA
J: TRBJ1-1
V: TRBV5-6
size: NA
CDR3: CASSLVDSKNTEAFF
DNA: TGTGCCAGCAGCTTGGTAGACAGCAAGAACACTGAAGCTTTCTTT

D: TRBD2
J: TRBJ2-3
V: TRBV4-3
size: NA
CDR3: CASSQGSSGGSTDTQYF
DNA: TGCGCCAGCAGCCAAGGGTCTAGCGGGGGGAGCACAGATACGCAGTATTTT

D: NA
J: TRBJ1-5
V: TRBV6-1
size: few
CDR3: CASSEWGESNQPQHF
DNA: TGTGCCAGCAGTGAATGGGGGGAGAGCAATCAGCCCCAGCATTTT

D: TRBD1
J: TRBJ1-5
V: TRBV7-2
size: few
CDR3: CASSGYPGQNQPQHF
DNA: TGTGCCAGCAGCGGCTACCCGGGACAGAATCAGCCCCAGCATTTT

D: NA
J: TRBJ1-2
V: TRBV6-2/TRBV6-3
size: NA
CDR3: CASSPPRGHHGYTF
DNA: TGTGCCAGCAGTCCCCCCCGGGGCCACCATGGCTACACCTTC

D: NA
J: TRBJ2-7
V: TRBV20-1
size: NA
CDR3: CSAKRAGREQYF
DNA: TGCAGTGCTAAGAGGGCAGGGCGCGAGCAGTACTTC

D: TRBD1
J: TRBJ1-1
V: TRBV20-1
size: NA
CDR3: CSARDTGTGSLNTEAFF
DNA: TGCAGTGCTAGAGATACAGGGACAGGGTCTTTGAACACTGAAGCTTTCTTT

D: NA
J: TRBJ1-4
V: TRBV6-6
size: few
CDR3: CASSPRDQARLNEKLFF
DNA: TGTGCCAGCAGTCCCCGGGACCAGGCGAGGCTTAATGAAAAACTGTTTTTT